These T cell receptor beta chains were read from a single sample in a study of T cell responses to AZD1222 COVID-19 vaccine. Profiling relied on immunoSEQ multiplex PCR, and the TCRdb table lists in-frame clones only, not all of them. The sample contains some 180,000 clones, about 86% of which appear only once. The sample was peripheral blood, taken on day 0 of AZD1222 vaccination. These TCRs come from an adult in good health. Both conserved end residues are part of each CDR3. D genes are given only for firm matches. A clone size is listed for some rows: how often the clone was seen (once, few, many), or a class if it is expanded.

cdr3_length: 20
v_call: TRBV5-1
j_call: TRBJ1-1
clone_size: .
d_call: .
cdr3_nt: TGCGCCAGCAGCGGCGGGACAAACCGAAAATCAAACCCCATGAACACTGAAGCTTTCTTT
cdr3_aa: CASSGGTNRKSNPMNTEAFF

cdr3_length: 14
v_call: TRBV10-1
j_call: TRBJ2-2
clone_size: .
d_call: TRBD1
cdr3_nt: TGCGCCAGCAGTGAGCGACAGGGCACCGGGGAGCTGTTTTTT
cdr3_aa: CASSERQGTGELFF

cdr3_length: 14
v_call: TRBV7-9
j_call: TRBJ2-7
clone_size: .
d_call: .
cdr3_nt: TGTGCCAGCAGCTCAACAGCGGCCGCCTACGAGCAGTACTTC
cdr3_aa: CASSSTAAAYEQYF

cdr3_length: 13
v_call: TRBV6-5
j_call: TRBJ1-5
clone_size: .
d_call: .
cdr3_nt: TGTGCCAGCGGCCAAAGGGGCGATCAGCCCCAGCATTTT
cdr3_aa: CASGQRGDQPQHF

cdr3_length: 14
v_call: TRBV5-6
j_call: TRBJ1-2
clone_size: .
d_call: .
cdr3_nt: TGTGCCAGCAGCTTGCAGAGGCGCTCCTATGGCTACACCTTC
cdr3_aa: CASSLQRRSYGYTF

cdr3_length: 15
v_call: TRBV9
j_call: TRBJ2-1
clone_size: .
d_call: TRBD2
cdr3_nt: TGTGCCAGCAGCGTTAGCGGGAGCGCCTACAATGAGCAGTTCTTC
cdr3_aa: CASSVSGSAYNEQFF

cdr3_length: 17
v_call: TRBV5-1
j_call: TRBJ2-2
clone_size: .
d_call: TRBD1
cdr3_nt: TGCGCCAGCAGCGCCCCATCCGGGACAGTGGTCACCGGGGAGCTGTTTTTT
cdr3_aa: CASSAPSGTVVTGELFF

cdr3_length: 17
v_call: TRBV12-5
j_call: TRBJ2-1
clone_size: .
d_call: .
cdr3_nt: TGTGCTAGTGGTTTGATTTACCCGGGAGAACCCCAACATGAGCAGTTCTTC
cdr3_aa: CASGLIYPGEPQHEQFF

cdr3_length: 15
v_call: TRBV5-4
j_call: TRBJ2-4
clone_size: .
d_call: TRBD2
cdr3_nt: TGTGCCAGCAGCCCCGGGACTAGCGGCCGGTTCATTCAGTACTTC
cdr3_aa: CASSPGTSGRFIQYF

cdr3_length: 15
v_call: TRBV5-1
j_call: TRBJ2-7
clone_size: .
d_call: .
cdr3_nt: TGCGCCAGCAGCCTGCAGGGCCGTTCCTCCTACGAGCAGTACTTC
cdr3_aa: CASSLQGRSSYEQYF

cdr3_length: 13
v_call: TRBV7-2
j_call: TRBJ1-2
clone_size: .
d_call: .
cdr3_nt: TGTGCCAGCAGCTTATACGGGCTCAATGGCTACACCTTC
cdr3_aa: CASSLYGLNGYTF

cdr3_length: 14
v_call: TRBV30
j_call: TRBJ2-3
clone_size: .
d_call: .
cdr3_nt: TGTGCCTGCGGGCGGGGGCCCAACACAGATACGCAGTATTTT
cdr3_aa: CACGRGPNTDTQYF

cdr3_length: 15
v_call: TRBV28
j_call: TRBJ1-6
clone_size: once
d_call: TRBD1
cdr3_nt: TGTGCCAGCAGTCCCCCGGACAGGGATAATTCACCCCTCCACTTT
cdr3_aa: CASSPPDRDNSPLHF

cdr3_length: 13
v_call: TRBV6-5
j_call: TRBJ2-2
clone_size: .
d_call: TRBD1
cdr3_nt: TGTGCCAGCAGTCCCAGGGGGACCGGGGAGCTGTTTTTT
cdr3_aa: CASSPRGTGELFF

cdr3_length: 13
v_call: TRBV4-2
j_call: TRBJ2-5
clone_size: .
d_call: .
cdr3_nt: TGTGCCAGCAGACCTGCTAGCGAAGAGACCCAGTACTTC
cdr3_aa: CASRPASEETQYF

cdr3_length: 15
v_call: TRBV7-3
j_call: TRBJ2-7
clone_size: .
d_call: .
cdr3_nt: TGTGCCAGCAGTCAAACCCGTGCACCCACCTACGAGCAGTACTTC
cdr3_aa: CASSQTRAPTYEQYF

cdr3_length: 13
v_call: TRBV30
j_call: TRBJ1-5
clone_size: .
d_call: .
cdr3_nt: TGTGCCTGGAGTCCCGGATTGAGACAGCCCCAGCATTTT
cdr3_aa: CAWSPGLRQPQHF

cdr3_length: 14
v_call: TRBV19
j_call: TRBJ2-7
clone_size: .
d_call: TRBD1
cdr3_nt: TGTGCCAGTAGTCGCCCCGGGACAGCCTACGAGCAGTACTTC
cdr3_aa: CASSRPGTAYEQYF

cdr3_length: 14
v_call: TRBV7-3
j_call: TRBJ2-3
clone_size: few
d_call: .
cdr3_nt: TGTGCCAGCAGTCCGGGACATCACACAGATACGCAGTATTTT
cdr3_aa: CASSPGHHTDTQYF

cdr3_length: 15
v_call: TRBV4-1
j_call: TRBJ1-2
clone_size: .
d_call: .
cdr3_nt: TGCGCCAGCAGCCAAGATCTCCCCAGGGCCTATGGCTACACCTTC
cdr3_aa: CASSQDLPRAYGYTF

cdr3_length: 15
v_call: TRBV6-4
j_call: TRBJ1-6
clone_size: .
d_call: TRBD1
cdr3_nt: TGTGCCAGCAGTCCCGGACAGGGGCTCGATTCACCCCTCCACTTT
cdr3_aa: CASSPGQGLDSPLHF

cdr3_length: 18
v_call: TRBV28
j_call: TRBJ2-3
clone_size: once
d_call: .
cdr3_nt: TGTGCCAGCAGTTTACGTCCCAGTCGGGTAGCGGGCACAGATACGCAGTATTTT
cdr3_aa: CASSLRPSRVAGTDTQYF

cdr3_length: 14
v_call: TRBV7-6
j_call: TRBJ1-3
clone_size: .
d_call: TRBD1
cdr3_nt: TGTGCCAGCAGCTTAAGGGGGCTTGGAAACACCATATATTTT
cdr3_aa: CASSLRGLGNTIYF

cdr3_length: 13
v_call: TRBV3-1/TRBV3-2
j_call: TRBJ1-2
clone_size: .
d_call: .
cdr3_nt: TGTGCCAGCAGCAATCAGGGGAGAGATGGCTACACCTTC
cdr3_aa: CASSNQGRDGYTF

cdr3_length: 16
v_call: TRBV6-5
j_call: TRBJ1-3
clone_size: .
d_call: .
cdr3_nt: TGTGCCAGCAGTTACTCGGACGGGAACTCTGGAAACACCATATATTTT
cdr3_aa: CASSYSDGNSGNTIYF

cdr3_length: 12
v_call: TRBV3-1/TRBV3-2
j_call: TRBJ1-4
clone_size: few
d_call: TRBD1
cdr3_nt: TGTGCCAGCGGGCAGGGGGACGAAAAACTGTTTTTT
cdr3_aa: CASGQGDEKLFF

cdr3_length: 15
v_call: TRBV30
j_call: TRBJ1-6
clone_size: .
d_call: .
cdr3_nt: TGTGCCTGGACTCCACAGAGCTCCTATAATTCACCCCTCCACTTT
cdr3_aa: CAWTPQSSYNSPLHF

cdr3_length: 16
v_call: TRBV4-3
j_call: TRBJ2-1
clone_size: .
d_call: TRBD2
cdr3_nt: TGCGCCAGCTCCACCGGGACTAGCGGGGGTTACAATGAGCAGTTCTTC
cdr3_aa: CASSTGTSGGYNEQFF

cdr3_length: 16
v_call: TRBV7-3
j_call: TRBJ2-2
clone_size: .
d_call: TRBD1
cdr3_nt: TGTGCCAGCAGCTTAATGGGACAGGGGAACACCGGGGAGCTGTTTTTT
cdr3_aa: CASSLMGQGNTGELFF

cdr3_length: 18
v_call: TRBV11-3
j_call: TRBJ1-5
clone_size: .
d_call: TRBD1
cdr3_nt: TGTGCCAGCAGCTTTTGGGACAGGGTCGTATATAGCAATCAGCCCCAGCATTTT
cdr3_aa: CASSFWDRVVYSNQPQHF

cdr3_length: 14
v_call: TRBV5-4
j_call: TRBJ2-1
clone_size: .
d_call: TRBD2
cdr3_nt: TGTGCCAGCACCGTCGAGACTAGCTCGAATGAGCAGTTCTTC
cdr3_aa: CASTVETSSNEQFF

cdr3_length: 12
v_call: TRBV6-5
j_call: TRBJ1-2
clone_size: .
d_call: .
cdr3_nt: TGTGCCAGCAGTAACAACTACTATGGCTACACCTTC
cdr3_aa: CASSNNYYGYTF

cdr3_length: 19
v_call: TRBV4-1
j_call: TRBJ1-5
clone_size: .
d_call: TRBD1
cdr3_nt: TGCGCCAGCAGCCAAAAGTGGGAGGGGGACAGGGTGTCTGGTCAGCCCCAGCATTTT
cdr3_aa: CASSQKWEGDRVSGQPQHF

cdr3_length: 14
v_call: TRBV2
j_call: TRBJ2-7
clone_size: .
d_call: TRBD1
cdr3_nt: TGTGCCAGCAGTGCACGACAGGGCTCCTACGAGCAGTACTTC
cdr3_aa: CASSARQGSYEQYF

cdr3_length: 14
v_call: TRBV7-2
j_call: TRBJ2-1
clone_size: once
d_call: .
cdr3_nt: TGTGCCAGCAGCTTAGGTTCTTCCTACAATGAGCAGTTCTTC
cdr3_aa: CASSLGSSYNEQFF

cdr3_length: 15
v_call: TRBV11-1
j_call: TRBJ2-2
clone_size: .
d_call: .
cdr3_nt: TGTGCCAGCAGCTTGATACGGCAAAACACCGGGGAGCTGTTTTTT
cdr3_aa: CASSLIRQNTGELFF

cdr3_length: 12
v_call: TRBV6-5
j_call: TRBJ1-1
clone_size: .
d_call: .
cdr3_nt: TGTGCCAGCAGACCCAGGAACACTGAAGCTTTCTTT
cdr3_aa: CASRPRNTEAFF

cdr3_length: 14
v_call: TRBV7-6
j_call: TRBJ1-1
clone_size: .
d_call: TRBD1
cdr3_nt: TGTGCCAGCAGCTCCGGGACAGCCAACACTGAAGCTTTCTTT
cdr3_aa: CASSSGTANTEAFF

cdr3_length: 13
v_call: TRBV4-1
j_call: TRBJ2-1
clone_size: .
d_call: .
cdr3_nt: TGCGCCAGCAGCCTGGGCGAATACAATGAGCAGTTCTTC
cdr3_aa: CASSLGEYNEQFF

cdr3_length: 15
v_call: TRBV7-3
j_call: TRBJ2-1
clone_size: .
d_call: TRBD2
cdr3_nt: TGTGCCAGCAGCGCCACTAGCGGGAGTTACAATGAGCAGTTCTTC
cdr3_aa: CASSATSGSYNEQFF

cdr3_length: 16
v_call: TRBV14
j_call: TRBJ2-7
clone_size: .
d_call: TRBD2
cdr3_nt: TGTGCCAGCAGCCAAGCTCGAGCGGGAGGGCCTATAGAGCAGTACTTC
cdr3_aa: CASSQARAGGPIEQYF

cdr3_length: 13
v_call: TRBV6-1
j_call: TRBJ2-5
clone_size: .
d_call: .
cdr3_nt: TGTGCCAGCAGAGAAGGGACACCCCAGACCCAGTACTTC
cdr3_aa: CASREGTPQTQYF